Sequencing of this T cell receptor beta chain was carried out in a study of T cell changes during pregnancy in multiple sclerosis. TCRdb keeps only in-frame clones here, not all; method: immunoSEQ multiplex PCR. The data hold tens of thousands of clones, with around 94% observed a single time. Germline CDR1 and CDR2: SNHLY and FYNNEI. Trimming pared 1 base from V and 6 bases from J, leaving 10 bases between. The CDR3 contains 14 residues. The sequenced sample was peripheral blood, obtained after pregnancy. The genes are TRBV2 and TRBJ2-1; TRBD1 might be the D (5 bases). The receptor's source is a female donor in good health, enrolled as a control in a pregnancy study. CDR3 nucleotide sequence: TGTGCCAGCAGTGAAGGACAGTACTTCAATGAGCAGTTCTTC. This translates into CASSEGQYFNEQFF.